These T cell receptor beta chains were read from a single sample in a study of blood T cell repertoires in COVID-19. Here immunoSEQ multiplex PCR was the method, and the copy in TCRdb shows in-frame clones only, minus some. Of 300,000 to 450,000 clones in the sample, 75% to 90% were seen once. The sample taken for sequencing was PBMCs or T cells enriched from blood (not recorded which). The receptors were sampled from a man aged 18 to 35 who had recovered from COVID-19. The CDR3 runs from the conserved cysteine through the conserved F or W.

CDR3aa: CASNPSTSGPWGQFF
j_gene: TRBJ2-1
v_gene: TRBV19

CDR3aa: CASSFSAGLATGEQYF
j_gene: TRBJ2-7
v_gene: TRBV13

CDR3aa: CASSLRWLGAYEKLFF
j_gene: TRBJ1-4
v_gene: TRBV7-9

CDR3aa: CASLVGTSYTRNEQFF
j_gene: TRBJ2-1
v_gene: TRBV2

CDR3aa: CTSSQVFTGIGYNEQFF
j_gene: TRBJ2-1
v_gene: TRBV1

CDR3aa: CASGQILQNTEAFF
j_gene: TRBJ1-1
v_gene: TRBV11-2

CDR3aa: CASTTGQSEQYF
j_gene: TRBJ2-7
v_gene: TRBV7-9

CDR3aa: CAWTTGSSSGNTIYF
j_gene: TRBJ1-3
v_gene: TRBV30

CDR3aa: CASSALDSLEQFF
j_gene: TRBJ2-1
v_gene: TRBV5-1

CDR3aa: CASSPARGGEQFF
j_gene: TRBJ2-1
v_gene: TRBV6-2/TRBV6-3

CDR3aa: CASSLARDRGRNEQFF
j_gene: TRBJ2-1
v_gene: TRBV7-3

CDR3aa: CASSLGLAGASYNEQFF
j_gene: TRBJ2-1
v_gene: TRBV7-6

CDR3aa: CASSLSGQSTYEQYF
j_gene: TRBJ2-7
v_gene: TRBV7-6

CDR3aa: CASSQSSTGWGNQPQHF
j_gene: TRBJ1-5
v_gene: TRBV19

CDR3aa: CASRTTGVGTGELFF
j_gene: TRBJ2-2
v_gene: TRBV2

CDR3aa: CASSLAGGHEQYF
j_gene: TRBJ2-7
v_gene: TRBV5-1

CDR3aa: CASTLPGNTIYF
j_gene: TRBJ1-3
v_gene: TRBV2

CDR3aa: CASRQGAGETQYF
j_gene: TRBJ2-5
v_gene: TRBV12-3/TRBV12-4

CDR3aa: CASSLIGAGTGMEGYTF
j_gene: TRBJ1-2
v_gene: TRBV28

CDR3aa: CASSYSGRRETQYF
j_gene: TRBJ2-5
v_gene: TRBV6-5

CDR3aa: CTSKRGGTGELFF
j_gene: TRBJ2-2
v_gene: TRBV28

CDR3aa: CASTWNSGGDNEQFF
j_gene: TRBJ2-1
v_gene: TRBV5-1

CDR3aa: CASHSSGNTIYF
j_gene: TRBJ1-3
v_gene: TRBV25-1

CDR3aa: CASSQGGSGTEAFF
j_gene: TRBJ1-1
v_gene: TRBV3-1/TRBV3-2

CDR3aa: CASSLRQFNQPQHF
j_gene: TRBJ1-5
v_gene: TRBV27

CDR3aa: CASSTRDRVKYNEQFF
j_gene: TRBJ2-1
v_gene: TRBV5-5

CDR3aa: CATSDSDTLGETQYF
j_gene: TRBJ2-5
v_gene: TRBV24-1

CDR3aa: CASSATGTDRNIQYF
j_gene: TRBJ2-4
v_gene: TRBV9

CDR3aa: CASRTIEGYNEQFF
j_gene: TRBJ2-1
v_gene: TRBV19

CDR3aa: CASSSQGANVLTF
j_gene: TRBJ2-6
v_gene: TRBV6-5

CDR3aa: CATPPRGARETQYF
j_gene: TRBJ2-3
v_gene: TRBV2

CDR3aa: CASSLSGSSYNEQFF
j_gene: TRBJ2-1
v_gene: TRBV27

CDR3aa: CASSQAHGPGVTEAFF
j_gene: TRBJ1-1
v_gene: TRBV4-1

CDR3aa: CASSLTDRDTEAFF
j_gene: TRBJ1-1
v_gene: TRBV6-5

CDR3aa: CASSQDQAGGNTGELFF
j_gene: TRBJ2-2
v_gene: TRBV3-1/TRBV3-2

CDR3aa: CASRTGGNNEQFF
j_gene: TRBJ2-1
v_gene: TRBV28

CDR3aa: CASSSPQREAFF
j_gene: TRBJ1-1
v_gene: TRBV28

CDR3aa: CASSFNRGFEGYTF
j_gene: TRBJ1-2
v_gene: TRBV27

CDR3aa: CASSQERGGLAGFTDTQYF
j_gene: TRBJ2-3
v_gene: TRBV4-2

CDR3aa: CASSPPGRGRETQYF
j_gene: TRBJ2-5
v_gene: TRBV5-6

CDR3aa: CASSVGGNANTGELFF
j_gene: TRBJ2-2
v_gene: TRBV9

CDR3aa: CASSIEGRSQGELFF
j_gene: TRBJ2-2
v_gene: TRBV19

CDR3aa: CASSVLARGGGNTEAFF
j_gene: TRBJ1-1
v_gene: TRBV9

CDR3aa: CASSLAGLRNTIYF
j_gene: TRBJ1-3
v_gene: TRBV7-8

CDR3aa: CASSSRRSYEQYF
j_gene: TRBJ2-7
v_gene: TRBV5-8

CDR3aa: CASSTGTGGLTEAFF
j_gene: TRBJ1-1
v_gene: TRBV18

CDR3aa: CASSPLAGTDTGELFF
j_gene: TRBJ2-2
v_gene: TRBV27